This passage covers 20 T cell receptor beta chains from one sample sequenced in a study of CD4 T cell repertoires in COVID-19. Repertoires were generated with immunoSEQ multiplex PCR, while TCRdb's copy carries only in-frame clones and drops some. Among some 80,000 clones listed, about 83% were seen once. Sequencing used CD4+ T cells from peripheral blood, obtained after recovery from COVID-19. These receptors all come from a human donor who had COVID-19.

J is TRBJ2-5 and V is TRBV10-2; possibly TRBD1 for D (6 bases). Germline CDR1 WSHSY, CDR2 SAAADI. The V gene lost 3 bases and the J gene lost 4 bases, with 21 bases spanning the gap. CDR3 length: 17 amino acids. CDR3 region: CASSEDRTTVGAETQYF. The CDR3 nucleotides are TGCGCCAGCAGTGAAGACCGGACGACAGTGGGGGCAGAGACCCAGTACTTC.

There are a few counts of this clone. The CDR3 here is CASSRDRSSYEQYF. CDR3 coding DNA: TGTGCCAGCAGCAGGGACAGGAGCTCCTACGAGCAGTACTTC. J is TRBJ2-7 and V is TRBV5-6, with 8 bases fitting TRBD1. J was trimmed by 0 bases and V by 4 bases; bases with no gene match: 3. Germline CDR1 SGHDT, CDR2 YYEEEE. The CDR3 contains 14 residues.

V is TRBV16 and J is TRBJ2-4; D might be TRBD2 (5 bases). Germline-derived CDR1 and CDR2 are KGHSY and FQNENV. This CDR3 comprises 16 residues. With 0 bases removed from V and 0 bases from J, the gap between germline ends came to 9 bases. The DNA for the CDR3 is TGTGCCAGCAGCCAATCAGGACTCCTAGCCAAAAACATTCAGTACTTC. Residues: CASSQSGLLAKNIQYF.

The chain carries TRBV5-1 and TRBJ2-1; 7 nucleotides line up with TRBD2. Per germline, CDR1 SGHRS and CDR2 YFSETQ. The CDR3 sequence is 15 residues long. The V gene end was trimmed by 0 bases and the J gene end by 5 bases; junction bases not matched to a gene: 5. As DNA, the CDR3 is TGCGCCAGCAGCTTGGGGCTAGCGGCAAACAATGAGCAGTTCTTC. It encodes CASSLGLAANNEQFF.

The rearrangement joins TRBV5-5 to TRBJ2-7; 8 bases fit TRBD1. This CDR3 is 14 amino acids long. V shed 0 bases and J 6 bases; nucleotides not matched to a gene: 5. Germline CDR1 SGHKS, CDR2 YYEKEE (reference sequence). CDR3 sequence: CASSLGDRRAEQYF. The CDR3 bases are TGTGCCAGCAGCTTGGGGGACAGGCGAGCCGAGCAGTACTTC.

The genes are TRBV7-9 and TRBJ1-4; TRBD1 aligns across 7 bases. The CDR3 loop spans 16 amino acids. Looked up from germline, CDR1 is SEHNR and CDR2 is FQNEAQ (reference sequence). Germline trimming cut 4 bases from V and 8 bases from J; bases unmatched to any gene: 13. The CDR3 DNA reads TGTGCCAGCAGCTCGTCACGGGACAGAGGAGGGGAAAAACTGTTTTTT. Translation: CASSSSRDRGGEKLFF.

This clone was counted a few times. V is TRBV18 and J is TRBJ1-1, with D uncertain. V shed 3 bases and J shed 1 base, with 3 bases lying between them. This CDR3 spans 12 amino acids. Germline V gives CDR1 KGHSH, CDR2 LQKENI. The CDR3 bases are TGTGCCAGCTCACCGGCGAACACTGAAGCTTTCTTT. Translation gives CASSPANTEAFF.

This clone was detected a few times. The chain has TRBV7-8 and TRBJ2-3; D is unclear. Germline assignment: CDR1 SGHVS and CDR2 FQNEAQ. V dropped 7 bases and J dropped 1 base, with 12 bases sitting between them. The CDR3 loop spans 14 amino acids. The CDR3 DNA follows: TGTGCCAGCACTCCTTCGGTGGGCACAGATACGCAGTATTTT. Translated: CASTPSVGTDTQYF.

This clone was seen only a few times. The chain links TRBV7-2 to TRBJ2-7; D call uncertain. The germline V gene encodes CDR1 SGHTA and CDR2 FQGNSA. This CDR3 is 13 amino acids long. V lost 1 base and J lost 7, with 11 bases in between. The CDR3 loop is CASSLGSPAEQYF. The CDR3 region has the DNA TGTGCCAGCAGCTTAGGGTCACCGGCTGAGCAGTACTTC.

The chain has TRBV7-2 and TRBJ2-7; TRBD2 matches at 7 bases. CDR3 size: 14 residues. Trimming removed 0 bases from V and 2 bases from J; junction bases left unmatched: 1. The V gene's germline CDR1 is SGHTA and CDR2 FQGNSA. The CDR3 bases are TGTGCCAGCAGCTTAGCGGGAGGGCCCTACGAGCAGTACTTC. This codes for CASSLAGGPYEQYF.

The chain joins TRBV3-1 (or the pseudogene TRBV3-2) to TRBJ2-5, with 10 positions matching TRBD1. J lost 2 bases, V lost 5 bases, and 5 bases had no gene match. The germline CDR1 and CDR2 sequences are LGHDT and YNNKEL (reference sequence). The CDR3 loop spans 15 amino acids. The CDR3 coding sequence is TGTGCCAGCAGCTCCCGGACAGGGGGTCAAGAGACCCAGTACTTC. As protein: CASSSRTGGQETQYF.

The CDR3 nucleotides are TGTGCCAGCAGCTTAGGGCCTAGCGGCTACACAGATACGCAGTATTTT. Its protein product is CASSLGPSGYTDTQYF. The gene calls are TRBV7-9 and TRBJ2-3; 7 bases are shared with TRBD2. This CDR3 is built from 16 residues. Germline V gene sequence: CDR1 SEHNR, CDR2 FQNEAQ (reference sequence). Germline trimming cut 1 base from V and 2 bases from J; bases unmatched to any gene: 6.

The V call is TRBV7-9, the J call TRBJ2-2, with D tentatively TRBD1 (5 bases). The V end was cut by 3 bases, the J end by 6 bases, with 23 bases between. This CDR3 contains 18 residues. Germline values: CDR1 SEHNR, CDR2 FQNEAQ (reference sequence). The CDR3 DNA reads TGTGCCAGCAGCTTCACGTCAGGGTCCCAAGTTAACGCCGGGGAGCTGTTTTTT. The encoded protein is CASSFTSGSQVNAGELFF.

This clone appeared a single time. The rearrangement uses TRBV10-3 and TRBJ2-6; 9 positions match TRBD1. Per the germline V gene, CDR1 is ENHRY and CDR2 is SYGVKD. The CDR3 has 15 residues. The ends lost 8 bases at V and 4 bases at J; junction bases unmatched: 6. In nucleotides, the CDR3 is TGTGCCATCGGGGACAGGGCGTCAGGGGCCAACGTCCTGACTTTC. Translated: CAIGDRASGANVLTF.

The gene calls are TRBV3-1 (or the pseudogene TRBV3-2) and TRBJ1-1; D is undetermined. The germline V and J ends were trimmed by 2 bases and 2 bases, with 15 bases remaining between them. The CDR3 loop spans 16 amino acids. Germline V lookup: CDR1 LGHDT, CDR2 YNNKEL (reference sequence). CDR3 sequence reads: CASSQRRISTNTEAFF. CDR3 coding DNA: TGTGCCAGCAGCCAACGACGGATCTCTACTAACACTGAAGCTTTCTTT.

The chain recombines TRBV6-1 with TRBJ1-5; D not resolved. The CDR3 runs to 14 residues. Trimming took off 2 bases at V and 3 bases at J, with 8 bases between the two ends. The V gene's germline CDR1 is MNHNS and CDR2 SASEGT. The CDR3 protein is CASSERGDNQPQHF. CDR3 nucleotides: TGTGCCAGCAGTGAACGCGGGGACAATCAGCCCCAGCATTTT.

This clone was observed a single time. The CDR3, as DNA: TGTGCCACCAGTGAGGACGGGACAGACTATGGCTACACCTTC. Protein: CATSEDGTDYGYTF. This chain uses TRBV24-1 with TRBJ1-2; TRBD1 matches at 7 bases. The V segment lost 4 bases and the J segment 3 bases; nucleotides outside the gene matches: 4. Germline V gene lookup returns CDR1 KGHDR and CDR2 SFDVKD. This CDR3 spans 14 amino acids.

The gene calls are TRBV6-5 and TRBJ1-2; TRBD1 matches at 7 bases. This CDR3 region has 13 residues. V was clipped by 6 bases and J by 4 bases; unmatched bases: 5. The V gene's germline CDR1 is MNHEY and CDR2 SVGAGI. CDR3 region: CASSPQGSYGYTF. In DNA form, the CDR3 reads TGTGCCAGCAGCCCACAGGGGAGCTATGGCTACACCTTC.

The V gene is TRBV7-3, the J gene TRBJ2-2; D gene ambiguous. Per the germline V gene, CDR1 is SGHTA and CDR2 is FQGTGA. V was cut by 5 bases and J by 6 bases, with 7 bases left in between. The CDR3 is 12 amino acids. CDR3 in DNA: TGTGCCAGCAGCCTAATCCCCGGGGAGCTGTTTTTT. It translates to CASSLIPGELFF.

This chain's CDR3 is CASSLEVGLGANVLTF. As DNA, the CDR3 is TGCGCCAGCAGCTTGGAGGTGGGGTTAGGGGCCAACGTCCTGACTTTC. This chain uses TRBV5-1 with TRBJ2-6, with D hard to call. The CDR3 sequence is 16 residues long. V was trimmed by 0 bases and J by 4 bases, leaving 11 bases between them. Germline CDR1 is SGHRS and CDR2 is YFSETQ.